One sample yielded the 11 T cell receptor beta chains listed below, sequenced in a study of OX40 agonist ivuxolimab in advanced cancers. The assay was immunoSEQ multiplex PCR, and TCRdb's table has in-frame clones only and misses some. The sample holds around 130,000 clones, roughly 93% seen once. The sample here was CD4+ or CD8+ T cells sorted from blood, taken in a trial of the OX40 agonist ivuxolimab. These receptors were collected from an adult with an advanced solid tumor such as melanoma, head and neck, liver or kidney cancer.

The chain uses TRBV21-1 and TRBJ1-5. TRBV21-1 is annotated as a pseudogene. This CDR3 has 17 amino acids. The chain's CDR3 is CASTKGTVFLINQPQHF. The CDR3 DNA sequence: TGTGCCAGCACCAAGGGGACCGTGTTTCTGATCAATCAGCCCCAGCATTTT.

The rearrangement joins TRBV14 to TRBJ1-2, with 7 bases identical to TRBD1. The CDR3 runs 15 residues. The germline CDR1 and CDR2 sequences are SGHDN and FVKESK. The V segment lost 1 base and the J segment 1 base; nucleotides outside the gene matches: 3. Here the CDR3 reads CASSQATGINYGYTF. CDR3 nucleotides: TGTGCCAGCAGCCAAGCGACAGGGATTAACTATGGCTACACCTTC. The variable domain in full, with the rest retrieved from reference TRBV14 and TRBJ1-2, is EAGVTQFPSHSVIEKGQTVTLRCDPISGHDNLYWYRRVMGKEIKFLLHFVKESKQDESGMPNNRFLAERTGGTYSTLKVQPAELEDSGVYFCASSQATGINYGYTFGSGTRLTVV.

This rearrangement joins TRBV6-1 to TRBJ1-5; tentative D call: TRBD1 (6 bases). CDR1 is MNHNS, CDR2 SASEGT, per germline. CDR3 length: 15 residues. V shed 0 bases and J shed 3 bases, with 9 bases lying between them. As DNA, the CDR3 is TGTGCCAGCAGTGAAGCAGGGGGGTACAATCAGCCCCAGCATTTT. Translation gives CASSEAGGYNQPQHF.

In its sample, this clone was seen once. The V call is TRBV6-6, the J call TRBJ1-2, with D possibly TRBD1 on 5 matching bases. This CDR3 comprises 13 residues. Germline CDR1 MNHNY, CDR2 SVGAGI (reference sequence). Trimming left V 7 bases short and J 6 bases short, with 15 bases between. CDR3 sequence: CASTRDEGNGYTF. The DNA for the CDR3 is TGTGCCAGCACCCGTGACGAGGGGAATGGCTACACCTTC.

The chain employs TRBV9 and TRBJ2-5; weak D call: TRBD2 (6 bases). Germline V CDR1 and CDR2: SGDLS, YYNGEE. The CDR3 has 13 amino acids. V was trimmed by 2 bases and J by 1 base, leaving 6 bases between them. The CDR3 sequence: CASSVGGQETQYF. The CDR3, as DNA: TGTGCCAGCAGCGTGGGGGGCCAAGAGACCCAGTACTTC.

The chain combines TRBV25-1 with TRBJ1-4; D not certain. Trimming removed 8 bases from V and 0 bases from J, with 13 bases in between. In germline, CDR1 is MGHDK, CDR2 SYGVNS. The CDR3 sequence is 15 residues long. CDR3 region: CASRSEFATNEKLFF. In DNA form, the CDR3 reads TGTGCCAGCCGCTCCGAGTTTGCAACTAATGAAAAACTGTTTTTT.

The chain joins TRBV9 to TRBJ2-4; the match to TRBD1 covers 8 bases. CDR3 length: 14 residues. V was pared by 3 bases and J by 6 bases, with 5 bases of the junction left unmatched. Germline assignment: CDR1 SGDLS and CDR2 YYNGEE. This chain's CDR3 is CASSETGGPNIQYF. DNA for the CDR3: TGTGCCAGCAGCGAAACAGGGGGACCAAACATTCAGTACTTC.

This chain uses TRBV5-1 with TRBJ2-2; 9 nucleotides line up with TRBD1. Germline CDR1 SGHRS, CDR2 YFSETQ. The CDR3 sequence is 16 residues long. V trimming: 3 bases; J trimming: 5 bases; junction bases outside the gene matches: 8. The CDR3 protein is CASSSSPGQGTGELFF. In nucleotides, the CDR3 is TGCGCCAGCAGCTCCTCACCGGGACAGGGAACCGGGGAGCTGTTTTTT.

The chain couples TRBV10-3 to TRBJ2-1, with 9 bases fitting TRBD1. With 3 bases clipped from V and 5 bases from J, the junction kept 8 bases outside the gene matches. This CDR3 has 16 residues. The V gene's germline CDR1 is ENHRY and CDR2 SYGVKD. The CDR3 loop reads CAISEYGTGRDNEQFF. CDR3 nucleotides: TGTGCCATCAGTGAATACGGGACAGGGAGGGACAATGAGCAGTTCTTC.

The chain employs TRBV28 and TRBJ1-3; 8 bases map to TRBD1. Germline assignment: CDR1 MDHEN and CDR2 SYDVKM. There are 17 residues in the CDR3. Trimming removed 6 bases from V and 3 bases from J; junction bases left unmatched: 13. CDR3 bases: TGTGCCAGCAGAACCGGGACAGGTGGGGTTCTTGGAAACACCATATATTTT. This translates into CASRTGTGGVLGNTIYF.

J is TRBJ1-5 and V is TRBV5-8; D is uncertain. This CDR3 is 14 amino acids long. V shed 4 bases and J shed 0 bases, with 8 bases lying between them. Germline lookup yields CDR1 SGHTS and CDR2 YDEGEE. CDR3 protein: CASSVRYSNQPQHF. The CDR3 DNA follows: TGTGCCAGCAGCGTCCGTTATAGCAATCAGCCCCAGCATTTT.